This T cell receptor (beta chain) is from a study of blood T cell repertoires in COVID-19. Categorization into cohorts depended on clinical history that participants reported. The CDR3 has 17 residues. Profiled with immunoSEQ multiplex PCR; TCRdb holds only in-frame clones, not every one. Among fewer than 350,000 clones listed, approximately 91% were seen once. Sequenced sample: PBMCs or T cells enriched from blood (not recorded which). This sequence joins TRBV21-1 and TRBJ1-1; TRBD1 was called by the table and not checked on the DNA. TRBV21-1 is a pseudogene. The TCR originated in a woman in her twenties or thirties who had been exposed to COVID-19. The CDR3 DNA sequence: TGTGCCAGCAGCCCAAGTCGGCAGGGCAACAAGAACACTGAAGCTTTCTTT. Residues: CASSPSRQGNKNTEAFF.